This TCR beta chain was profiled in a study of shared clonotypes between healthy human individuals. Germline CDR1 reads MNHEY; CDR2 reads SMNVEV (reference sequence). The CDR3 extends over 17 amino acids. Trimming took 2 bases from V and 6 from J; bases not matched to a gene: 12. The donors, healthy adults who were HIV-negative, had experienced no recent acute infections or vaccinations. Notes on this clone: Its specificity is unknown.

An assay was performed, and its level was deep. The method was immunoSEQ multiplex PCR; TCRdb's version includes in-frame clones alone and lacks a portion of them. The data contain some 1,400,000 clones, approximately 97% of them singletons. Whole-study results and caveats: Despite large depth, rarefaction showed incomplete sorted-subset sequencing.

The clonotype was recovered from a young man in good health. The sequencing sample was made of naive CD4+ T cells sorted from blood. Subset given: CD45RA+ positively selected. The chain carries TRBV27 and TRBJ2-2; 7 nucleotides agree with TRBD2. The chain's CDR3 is CASSLGIRAGRAGELFF. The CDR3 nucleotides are TGTGCCAGCAGTTTAGGGATTCGGGCAGGGAGGGCCGGGGAGCTGTTTTTT.